A selection of T cell receptor beta chains follows, all from one sample in a study of Graves' ophthalmopathy and Graves' hyperthyroidism. MiXCR, applied by TCRdb to the multiplex PCR reads, yields one record per CDR3 protein. The table has about 1.2 million distinct CDR3 sequences, about 38% seen once. The sample comprised peripheral blood or thyroid tissue (not recorded which). The receptors shown here come from an adult man with Graves' hyperthyroidism. Both conserved end residues are part of each CDR3. A D gene is named only where the DNA matches it firmly. Size tells how often a clone was seen (once, few, many) or the class of an expanded clone, and some rows leave it out.

J gene,CDR3 length,clone size,V gene,D gene,CDR3 protein,CDR3 DNA
TRBJ1-2,14,few,TRBV3-1,-,CASSRGETNYGYTF,TGTGCCAGCAGCCGGGGGGAGACTAACTATGGCTACACCTTC
TRBJ1-3,15,many,TRBV7-6,-,CASSIDGVSGNTIYF,TGTGCCAGCAGCATAGACGGTGTCTCTGGAAACACCATATATTTT
TRBJ2-7,14,-,TRBV7-9,TRBD1,CASSYAGQGYEQYF,TGTGCCAGCAGCTACGCGGGACAGGGGTACGAGCAGTACTTC
TRBJ1-6,16,-,TRBV25-1,-,CASTSARRVYNSPLHF,TGTGCCAGCACCTCCGCTCGCAGGGTCTATAATTCACCCCTCCACTTT
TRBJ1-6,15,-,TRBV7-2,-,CASSLQAGANSPLHF,TGTGCCAGCAGCCTACAGGCAGGGGCCAATTCACCCCTCCACTTT
TRBJ1-1,14,-,TRBV19,-,CASSIATANTEAFF,TGTGCCAGTAGTATAGCGACAGCGAACACTGAAGCTTTCTTT
TRBJ2-2,15,many,TRBV5-1,-,CASSSDSLSTGELFF,TGCGCCAGCAGCTCGGACTCCTTGAGCACCGGGGAGCTGTTTTTT
TRBJ2-7,12,-,TRBV11-2,TRBD1,CASGHRGHEQYF,TGTGCCAGCGGTCACAGGGGTCACGAGCAGTACTTC
TRBJ2-7,14,-,TRBV10-3,TRBD2,CAISESARGYEQYF,TGTGCCATCAGTGAGTCTGCGCGGGGGTACGAGCAGTACTTC
TRBJ2-2,14,-,TRBV20-1,TRBD2,CSARPLAGAGELFF,TGCAGTGCTAGACCACTAGCGGGAGCCGGGGAGCTGTTTTTT
TRBJ1-1,11,-,TRBV20-1,-,CSAPGRREAFF,TGCAGTGCACCGGGACGCCGTGAAGCTTTCTTT
TRBJ2-5,13,-,TRBV20-1,-,CSARGGSSKTQYF,TGCAGTGCTAGGGGGGGCAGCTCCAAGACCCAGTACTTC
TRBJ2-7,14,many,TRBV7-6,-,CASSLVGPYYEQYF,TGTGCCAGCAGCTTGGTGGGACCTTATTACGAGCAGTACTTC
TRBJ1-1,14,many,TRBV6-2/TRBV6-3,TRBD1,CASIRTGVNTEAFF,TGTGCCAGCATCAGGACAGGCGTGAACACTGAAGCTTTCTTT
TRBJ1-6,14,few,TRBV27,-,CASSLSKGGPPLHF,TGTGCCAGCAGTTTATCGAAGGGGGGACCACCCCTCCACTTT
TRBJ2-5,16,once,TRBV28,TRBD2,CASSPRIGRAWETQYF,TGTGCCAGCAGTCCACGGATCGGGAGGGCCTGGGAGACCCAGTACTTC
TRBJ1-2,12,-,TRBV29-1,-,CSVSSGGPGYTF,TGCAGCGTCTCGTCCGGTGGGCCTGGCTACACCTTC
TRBJ2-5,15,many,TRBV19,TRBD2,CASRPGLAGVETQYF,TGTGCCAGTAGACCGGGACTAGCGGGAGTGGAGACCCAGTACTTC
TRBJ1-4,17,many,TRBV7-8,TRBD1,CASSLGGRGQTNEKLFF,TGTGCCAGCAGCTTAGGGGGACGGGGACAGACTAATGAAAAACTGTTTTTT
TRBJ2-4,13,-,TRBV25-1,-,CASRGGGPNIQYF,TGTGCCAGCAGAGGAGGTGGCCCCAACATTCAGTACTTC
TRBJ2-5,15,-,TRBV12-3/TRBV12-4,-,CASSLAPPGRETQYF,TGTGCCAGCAGTTTAGCGCCACCCGGACGGGAGACCCAGTACTTC
TRBJ2-7,15,many,TRBV20-1,TRBD2,CSARELAGGSYEQYF,TGCAGTGCTAGAGAACTAGCGGGAGGGTCCTACGAGCAGTACTTC
TRBJ2-7,13,-,TRBV11-3,TRBD1,CASSQDRVTEQYF,TGTGCCAGCAGCCAGGACAGGGTAACCGAGCAGTACTTC
TRBJ1-2,14,few,TRBV4-1,-,CASSPTVRTYGYTF,TGCGCCAGCAGTCCGACAGTGCGGACCTATGGCTACACCTTC
TRBJ2-5,17,-,TRBV18,-,CASSPGTTPGVSETQYF,TGTGCCAGCTCACCAGGGACAACGCCGGGTGTTTCGGAGACCCAGTACTTC
TRBJ1-2,12,-,TRBV30,-,CAWKTTNYGYTF,TGTGCCTGGAAGACAACCAACTATGGCTACACCTTC
TRBJ1-5,15,-,TRBV29-1,-,CSVEDGRTSVETQHF,TGCAGCGTTGAAGATGGCAGGACTAGCGTTGAGACCCAGCATTTT
TRBJ1-1,14,once,TRBV29-1,TRBD1,CSVAGGRANTEAFF,TGCAGCGTCGCAGGGGGCAGGGCTAACACTGAAGCTTTCTTT
TRBJ1-6,13,-,TRBV20-1,-,CSARDLTDSPLHF,TGCAGTGCTAGAGATCTGACCGATTCACCCCTCCACTTT
TRBJ1-2,14,-,TRBV5-1,-,CASSSGDGPSGYTF,TGCGCCAGCAGCTCCGGGGATGGCCCGTCTGGCTACACCTTC
TRBJ1-1,13,-,TRBV9,-,CASSRGGTAEAFF,TGTGCCAGCAGCCGCGGGGGGACCGCTGAAGCTTTCTTT
TRBJ1-1,14,-,TRBV19,-,CASSLIDRKTEAFF,TGTGCCAGTAGCTTAATCGACAGGAAGACTGAAGCTTTCTTT
TRBJ1-4,14,many,TRBV11-2,TRBD1,CASSSGTGHEKLFF,TGTGCCAGCAGCTCCGGGACAGGCCACGAAAAACTGTTTTTT
TRBJ2-7,14,-,TRBV2,-,CASSERQGFDEQYF,TGTGCCAGCAGTGAGAGGCAGGGGTTTGACGAGCAGTACTTC
TRBJ1-2,15,many,TRBV6-5,-,CASSYSRGANYGYTF,TGTGCCAGCAGTTACTCCAGGGGTGCTAACTATGGCTACACCTTC
TRBJ2-7,14,-,TRBV12-3/TRBV12-4,TRBD1,CASSPGQGHDEQYF,TGTGCCAGCAGTCCAGGACAGGGTCACGACGAGCAGTACTTC
TRBJ2-7,13,-,TRBV7-9,TRBD1,CASSLTGANEQYF,TGTGCCAGCAGCCTGACAGGGGCCAACGAGCAGTACTTC
TRBJ2-5,14,many,TRBV19,-,CASSIRGRGETQYF,TGTGCCAGTAGTATTCGGGGGCGCGGGGAGACCCAGTACTTC
TRBJ2-5,14,many,TRBV7-7,TRBD1,CASSYRDRVETQYF,TGTGCCAGCAGTTACCGGGACAGGGTAGAGACCCAGTACTTC
TRBJ1-6,14,-,TRBV2,TRBD1,CASELGQPNSPLHF,TGTGCCAGCGAGCTGGGACAGCCTAATTCACCCCTCCACTTT
TRBJ1-2,15,-,TRBV4-3,TRBD1,CASSQGEQGARGYTF,TGCGCCAGCAGCCAAGGGGAACAGGGGGCGCGAGGCTACACCTTC
TRBJ1-3,15,many,TRBV15,-,CATSTDRSSGNTIYF,TGTGCCACCAGCACCGACAGGAGCTCAGGAAACACCATATATTTT
TRBJ2-5,15,many,TRBV24-1,TRBD1,CATSDTGQYQETQYF,TGTGCCACCAGTGATACGGGACAGTACCAAGAGACCCAGTACTTC
TRBJ1-1,13,few,TRBV20-1,TRBD1,CSASHRGPTEAFF,TGCAGTGCTAGCCACAGGGGCCCAACTGAAGCTTTCTTT
TRBJ2-7,17,many,TRBV10-3,-,CAISESGGRRAFYEQYF,TGTGCCATCAGTGAGTCGGGGGGGCGGAGAGCATTCTACGAGCAGTACTTC